This TCR beta chain came from a study of CD8 T cells in ankylosing spondylitis. The CDR3 is 21 amino acids. V shed 1 base and J 5 bases; nucleotides not matched to a gene: 19. Germline CDR1 LNHNV, CDR2 YYDKDF (reference sequence). The TCR beta libraries were generated through quantitative 5'-RACE incorporating molecular barcodes. TCRdb passed the 5' RACE reads through MiXCR, listing each CDR3 protein once. The sample shows some 270,000 distinct CDR3 sequences, approximately 20% of them seen only once. Study-wide findings and caveats: What appeared characteristic of ankylosing spondylitis blood was a TCR beta motif of eight highly homologous variants.

To note about this clonotype: Its antigen is undetermined.

The chain is built from TRBV15 and TRBJ2-3; 12 bases line up with TRBD1. This clonotype originated in a male donor with ankylosing spondylitis or in good health (not recorded which). Sequencing input: blood, either unsorted or a sorted T cell fraction (not recorded which). Here the CDR3 reads CATSRAGVSGTGGVLGDTQYF. DNA for the CDR3: TGTGCCACCAGCAGAGCGGGGGTTTCCGGGACAGGGGGCGTACTCGGAGATACGCAGTATTTT.